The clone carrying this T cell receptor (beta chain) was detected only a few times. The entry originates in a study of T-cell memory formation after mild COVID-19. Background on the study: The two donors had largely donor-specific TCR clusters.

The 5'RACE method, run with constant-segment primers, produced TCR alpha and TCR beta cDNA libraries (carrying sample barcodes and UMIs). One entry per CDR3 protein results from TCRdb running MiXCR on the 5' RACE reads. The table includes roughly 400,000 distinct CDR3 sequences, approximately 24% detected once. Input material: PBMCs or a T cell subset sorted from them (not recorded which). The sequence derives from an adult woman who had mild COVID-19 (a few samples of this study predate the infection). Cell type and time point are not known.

DNA of the CDR3: TGTGCCAGCAGCAAGCGGACTAGCGGGATAGGCAATGAGCAGTTCTTC. This translates into CASSKRTSGIGNEQFF. The rearrangement links TRBV7-8 to TRBJ2-1; 12 bases line up with TRBD2. Germline CDR1 is SGHVS and CDR2 is FQNEAQ. CDR3 length: 16 residues. The V segment lost 5 bases and the J segment 6 bases; nucleotides outside the gene matches: 8. Full variable domain (missing parts from reference TRBV7-8 and TRBJ2-1): GAGVSQSPRYKVAKRGQDVALRCDPISGHVSLFWYQQALGQGPEFLTYFQNEAQLDKSGLPSDRFFAERPEGSVSTLKIQRTQQEDSAVYLCASSKRTSGIGNEQFFGPGTRLTVL.